This is a list of T cell receptor beta chains from one sample in a study of blood T cell repertoires in COVID-19. Sequenced by immunoSEQ multiplex PCR; TCRdb stores in-frame clones only, minus some. The sample records around 98,000 clones, roughly 82% being singletons. Input material: peripheral blood. These receptors all come from a man in his 70s with active or convalescent COVID-19. CDR3s include the opening cysteine and the closing phenylalanine or tryptophan. Each record gives: J gene, clone size, D gene, V gene, CDR3 protein, CDR3 DNA. D genes are given only for firm matches. Size is stated for part of the rows, as once, few or many counts, or as a class when the clone is expanded.

J gene: TRBJ1-2
clone size: .
D gene: .
V gene: TRBV6-1
CDR3 protein: CASSRGGTNYGYTF
CDR3 DNA: TGTGCCAGCAGCCGGGGGGGGACTAACTATGGCTACACCTTC

J gene: TRBJ2-1
clone size: .
D gene: TRBD2
V gene: TRBV7-3
CDR3 protein: CASSLRHSGGYNEQFF
CDR3 DNA: TGTGCCAGCAGCTTAAGGCATAGCGGGGGGTACAATGAGCAGTTCTTC

J gene: TRBJ2-5
clone size: once
D gene: TRBD2
V gene: TRBV9
CDR3 protein: CASSASGGGETQYF
CDR3 DNA: TGTGCCAGCAGCGCGAGCGGGGGAGGAGAGACCCAGTACTTC

J gene: TRBJ2-3
clone size: .
D gene: TRBD2
V gene: TRBV24-1
CDR3 protein: CATSEGGIHTQYF
CDR3 DNA: TGTGCCACCAGTGAGGGGGGGATACATACGCAGTATTTT

J gene: TRBJ2-4
clone size: .
D gene: TRBD2
V gene: TRBV27
CDR3 protein: CASREGPGNIQYF
CDR3 DNA: TGTGCCAGTCGGGAGGGCCCGGGGAACATTCAGTACTTC

J gene: TRBJ1-3
clone size: .
D gene: .
V gene: TRBV12-3/TRBV12-4
CDR3 protein: CASSLSGNTIYF
CDR3 DNA: TGTGCCAGCAGTTTATCAGGAAACACCATATATTTT

J gene: TRBJ1-1
clone size: once
D gene: .
V gene: TRBV29-1
CDR3 protein: CSGRTAFNTEAFF
CDR3 DNA: TGCAGCGGACGGACAGCCTTCAACACTGAAGCTTTCTTT

J gene: TRBJ2-2
clone size: .
D gene: TRBD1
V gene: TRBV27
CDR3 protein: CASSSRGWTGELFF
CDR3 DNA: TGTGCCAGCAGTTCCAGGGGGTGGACCGGGGAGCTGTTTTTT

J gene: TRBJ2-1
clone size: few
D gene: TRBD1
V gene: TRBV11-3
CDR3 protein: CASSFTGTVNNEQFF
CDR3 DNA: TGTGCCAGCAGCTTCACCGGGACAGTCAACAATGAGCAGTTCTTC

J gene: TRBJ2-3
clone size: .
D gene: TRBD1
V gene: TRBV30
CDR3 protein: CASLRNDRGTQYF
CDR3 DNA: TGTGCCTCACTCAGAAACGACAGGGGGACGCAGTATTTT

J gene: TRBJ2-2
clone size: .
D gene: TRBD1
V gene: TRBV18
CDR3 protein: CASSPGQGGTGELFF
CDR3 DNA: TGTGCCAGCTCACCCGGACAGGGGGGCACCGGGGAGCTGTTTTTT

J gene: TRBJ2-2
clone size: .
D gene: .
V gene: TRBV7-9
CDR3 protein: CASSSLYTGELFF
CDR3 DNA: TGTGCCAGCAGCTCTCTATACACCGGGGAGCTGTTTTTT

J gene: TRBJ2-7
clone size: few
D gene: .
V gene: TRBV15
CDR3 protein: CATSALLPGEQYF
CDR3 DNA: TGTGCCACCAGCGCCCTATTGCCAGGCGAGCAGTACTTC

J gene: TRBJ2-7
clone size: .
D gene: TRBD2
V gene: TRBV7-2
CDR3 protein: CASSFNPSGVAYEQYF
CDR3 DNA: TGTGCCAGCAGCTTCAACCCTAGCGGGGTTGCCTACGAGCAGTACTTC

J gene: TRBJ2-7
clone size: few
D gene: .
V gene: TRBV2
CDR3 protein: CASSEAPGTYEQYF
CDR3 DNA: TGTGCCAGCAGTGAAGCTCCAGGGACCTACGAGCAGTACTTC

J gene: TRBJ2-1
clone size: .
D gene: TRBD2
V gene: TRBV6-2/TRBV6-3
CDR3 protein: CASSYPTSGGVSSYNEQFF
CDR3 DNA: TGTGCCAGCAGTTACCCGACTAGCGGGGGGGTGAGCTCCTACAATGAGCAGTTCTTC

J gene: TRBJ1-1
clone size: .
D gene: TRBD1
V gene: TRBV4-3
CDR3 protein: CASSQDLNRGFFGAFF
CDR3 DNA: TGCGCCAGCAGCCAAGATCTTAACAGGGGGTTTTTTGGAGCTTTCTTT

J gene: TRBJ1-3
clone size: .
D gene: .
V gene: TRBV6-5
CDR3 protein: CASEQYSGNTIYF
CDR3 DNA: TGTGCCAGCGAACAATACTCTGGAAACACCATATATTTT

J gene: TRBJ1-2
clone size: .
D gene: .
V gene: TRBV6-1
CDR3 protein: CASSEAYRSNYGYTF
CDR3 DNA: TGTGCCAGCAGTGAAGCGTACAGATCTAACTATGGCTACACCTTC

J gene: TRBJ1-6
clone size: .
D gene: .
V gene: TRBV5-1
CDR3 protein: CASSLVADNNSPLHF
CDR3 DNA: TGCGCCAGCAGCTTGGTGGCAGATAATAATTCACCCCTCCACTTT

J gene: TRBJ2-7
clone size: .
D gene: .
V gene: TRBV5-1
CDR3 protein: CASSQQGPYEQYF
CDR3 DNA: TGCGCCAGCAGCCAACAGGGTCCCTACGAGCAGTACTTC

J gene: TRBJ1-6
clone size: .
D gene: .
V gene: TRBV4-3
CDR3 protein: CASSQDRGSPLHF
CDR3 DNA: TGCGCCAGCAGCCAAGATAGAGGATCACCCCTCCACTTT

J gene: TRBJ1-3
clone size: .
D gene: .
V gene: TRBV10-3
CDR3 protein: CAIRVPTTGNTIYF
CDR3 DNA: TGTGCCATACGGGTTCCTACCACTGGAAACACCATATATTTT

J gene: TRBJ1-1
clone size: .
D gene: .
V gene: TRBV2
CDR3 protein: CASSTWGQVAEAFF
CDR3 DNA: TGTGCCAGCAGTACCTGGGGACAAGTCGCTGAAGCTTTCTTT

J gene: TRBJ2-1
clone size: .
D gene: TRBD2
V gene: TRBV19
CDR3 protein: CASSIKGGSSDWNNEQFF
CDR3 DNA: TGTGCCAGTAGTATCAAGGGAGGGTCTAGCGACTGGAACAATGAGCAGTTCTTC

J gene: TRBJ1-5
clone size: .
D gene: TRBD1
V gene: TRBV10-3
CDR3 protein: CATQTGDQPQHF
CDR3 DNA: TGTGCCACCCAGACAGGGGATCAGCCCCAGCATTTT

J gene: TRBJ2-5
clone size: once
D gene: TRBD1
V gene: TRBV5-1
CDR3 protein: CASSLTTGSRETQYF
CDR3 DNA: TGCGCCAGCAGCCTAACGACAGGGTCAAGGGAGACCCAGTACTTC

J gene: TRBJ2-3
clone size: .
D gene: TRBD2
V gene: TRBV7-2
CDR3 protein: CASSFRLAGGGTDTQYF
CDR3 DNA: TGTGCCAGCAGCTTCCGACTAGCGGGGGGTGGCACAGATACGCAGTATTTT

J gene: TRBJ1-1
clone size: .
D gene: .
V gene: TRBV7-2
CDR3 protein: CASSPVAQKAFF
CDR3 DNA: TGTGCCAGCAGCCCAGTGGCCCAGAAAGCTTTCTTT

J gene: TRBJ1-4
clone size: few
D gene: .
V gene: TRBV7-9
CDR3 protein: CASSPKGTNEKLFF
CDR3 DNA: TGTGCCAGCAGCCCGAAGGGGACTAATGAAAAACTGTTTTTT

J gene: TRBJ2-1
clone size: .
D gene: .
V gene: TRBV6-5
CDR3 protein: CASSYSRGSSYNEQFF
CDR3 DNA: TGTGCCAGCAGTTACTCGCGGGGAAGCTCCTACAATGAGCAGTTCTTC

J gene: TRBJ2-7
clone size: once
D gene: .
V gene: TRBV5-1
CDR3 protein: CASSLTADNSYEQYF
CDR3 DNA: TGCGCCAGCAGCTTGACCGCTGACAATTCCTACGAGCAGTACTTC

J gene: TRBJ1-1
clone size: .
D gene: .
V gene: TRBV25-1
CDR3 protein: CASSEPGQGEAFF
CDR3 DNA: TGTGCCAGCAGTGAACCCGGGCAGGGGGAAGCTTTCTTT

J gene: TRBJ1-5
clone size: few
D gene: TRBD1
V gene: TRBV30
CDR3 protein: CAWEQGVNQPQHF
CDR3 DNA: TGTGCCTGGGAACAGGGGGTCAATCAGCCCCAGCATTTT

J gene: TRBJ1-2
clone size: .
D gene: .
V gene: TRBV10-2
CDR3 protein: CASSARGRSDGYTF
CDR3 DNA: TGCGCCAGCAGTGCCCGGGGTAGGTCGGATGGCTACACCTTC

J gene: TRBJ1-1
clone size: .
D gene: TRBD1
V gene: TRBV11-3
CDR3 protein: CASSSGQLNTEAFF
CDR3 DNA: TGTGCCAGCAGCTCGGGACAGCTGAACACTGAAGCTTTCTTT

J gene: TRBJ1-5
clone size: .
D gene: TRBD1
V gene: TRBV6-2/TRBV6-3
CDR3 protein: CASTPTGTAIQPQHF
CDR3 DNA: TGTGCCAGCACCCCGACAGGGACTGCCATTCAGCCCCAGCATTTT

J gene: TRBJ2-7
clone size: .
D gene: TRBD2
V gene: TRBV3-1/TRBV3-2
CDR3 protein: CASSPGSGFYEQYF
CDR3 DNA: TGTGCCAGCAGCCCGGGTAGCGGGTTCTACGAGCAGTACTTC

J gene: TRBJ2-7
clone size: .
D gene: TRBD1
V gene: TRBV5-5
CDR3 protein: CASSSQGGYEQYF
CDR3 DNA: TGTGCCAGCAGCTCACAGGGGGGCTACGAGCAGTACTTC

J gene: TRBJ1-1
clone size: .
D gene: .
V gene: TRBV18
CDR3 protein: CASSTTGNLNTEAFF
CDR3 DNA: TGTGCCAGCTCAACTACAGGGAATTTGAACACTGAAGCTTTCTTT

J gene: TRBJ2-7
clone size: .
D gene: .
V gene: TRBV7-6
CDR3 protein: CASSELTGRISEQYF
CDR3 DNA: TGTGCCAGCAGCGAATTGACAGGGAGGATTTCCGAGCAGTACTTC

J gene: TRBJ1-1
clone size: .
D gene: .
V gene: TRBV11-2
CDR3 protein: CASSLAVNTEAFF
CDR3 DNA: TGTGCCAGCAGCTTAGCCGTGAACACTGAAGCTTTCTTT

J gene: TRBJ1-2
clone size: .
D gene: .
V gene: TRBV6-6
CDR3 protein: CASSYSDTGGYTF
CDR3 DNA: TGTGCCAGCAGTTACTCGGACACTGGGGGCTACACCTTC

J gene: TRBJ2-7
clone size: .
D gene: .
V gene: TRBV18
CDR3 protein: CASSRTSIASSYEQYF
CDR3 DNA: TGTGCCAGCTCCCGGACGAGTATAGCGAGCTCCTACGAGCAGTACTTC

J gene: TRBJ2-1
clone size: once
D gene: .
V gene: TRBV18
CDR3 protein: CASSPGTGSYNEQFF
CDR3 DNA: TGTGCCAGCTCACCAGGTACGGGTTCTTACAATGAGCAGTTCTTC

J gene: TRBJ1-1
clone size: .
D gene: .
V gene: TRBV12-3/TRBV12-4
CDR3 protein: CASSPSTEAFF
CDR3 DNA: TGTGCCAGCAGCCCCTCGACTGAAGCTTTCTTT

J gene: TRBJ2-7
clone size: few
D gene: TRBD2
V gene: TRBV6-1
CDR3 protein: CASSEVGGIQYF
CDR3 DNA: TGTGCCAGCAGTGAAGTCGGGGGGATACAGTACTTC

J gene: TRBJ1-2
clone size: .
D gene: TRBD1
V gene: TRBV4-1
CDR3 protein: CASSQRTGGGYTF
CDR3 DNA: TGCGCCAGCAGCCAGCGGACAGGGGGTGGCTACACCTTC